This T cell receptor beta chain originates from a study of T-cell memory formation after mild COVID-19. Constant-segment primers served in 5'RACE that generated TCR alpha and TCR beta cDNA libraries bearing sample barcodes and UMIs. A single record per CDR3 protein comes from TCRdb applying MiXCR to the 5' RACE reads. The sample yields 6,000 or so distinct CDR3 sequences, over 15% seen once. Study results and limitations: Among clones contracting day 15 to 85, CD4/CD8 was balanced, whereas later expanders leaned CD4+.

The CDR3 spans 13 residues. Per germline, CDR1 MDHEN and CDR2 SYDVKM. With 8 bases clipped from V and 3 bases from J, the junction kept 6 bases outside the gene matches. This clonotype counts as medium-sized. What it recognizes is unknown. The chain uses TRBV28 and TRBJ2-7; TRBD2 matches at 8 bases. The clonotype comes from an adult woman who had mild COVID-19 (a few samples of this study predate the infection). Cell type and time point are not known. Sequenced sample: PBMCs or a T cell subset sorted from them (not recorded which). The CDR3 region is CASQAGDFYEQYF. The CDR3 DNA follows: TGTGCCAGCCAAGCGGGGGACTTCTACGAGCAGTACTTC.